This entry lists 23 T cell receptor beta chains sequenced from one sample in a study of T cell changes during pregnancy in multiple sclerosis. The method was immunoSEQ multiplex PCR; TCRdb's version includes in-frame clones alone and lacks a portion of them. This sample has 55,000 to 70,000 clones, with around 89% found just once. This specimen consisted of peripheral blood, obtained in the first trimester of pregnancy. These TCRs come from a female donor with multiple sclerosis, enrolled in a pregnancy study.

The gene calls are TRBV7-2 and TRBJ1-4; 7 bases match TRBD1. J lost 7 bases, V lost 5 bases, and 4 bases had no gene match. The CDR3 loop spans 13 amino acids. Germline V gene data show CDR1 as SGHTA and CDR2 as FQGNSA. The CDR3 here is CASSRDRGEKLFF. The CDR3 DNA reads TGTGCCAGCAGCCGGGACAGAGGTGAAAAACTGTTTTTT.

J is TRBJ2-3 and V is TRBV18, with D possibly being TRBD1 (5 bases). Trimming cost V 2 bases and J 6 bases, with 15 bases left between them. The CDR3 is 15 amino acids. Germline V lookup: CDR1 KGHSH, CDR2 LQKENI. CDR3 residues: CASSPSTVTADTQYF. CDR3 sequence (DNA): TGTGCCAGCTCACCATCGACAGTCACGGCGGATACGCAGTATTTT.

This sequence joins TRBV7-6 and TRBJ1-1; the D gene is possibly TRBD1 (6 bases). CDR1 is SGHVS, CDR2 FNYEAQ, per germline. V was cut by 1 base and J by 4 bases, with 10 bases left in between. The CDR3 is 14 residues long. The chain's CDR3 is CASSLEGEFTEAFF. The CDR3 DNA is TGTGCCAGCAGCTTAGAGGGGGAGTTCACTGAAGCTTTCTTT.

In this sample, this clone turned up a few times. This chain joins TRBV27 and TRBJ1-2; the D is unclear. Germline V CDR1 and CDR2: MNHEY, SMNVEV (reference sequence). V lost 5 bases and J 8 bases, leaving 15 bases between the germline ends. The CDR3 is 13 amino acids. CDR3 in amino acids: CASSVGLTEGYTF. The CDR3 bases are TGTGCCAGCAGTGTGGGCCTTACCGAGGGCTACACCTTC.

This clone was seen a few times. DNA for the CDR3: TGTGCCAGCAGTTCCGCGGGAGGGATTACAGCTTTCTTT. Amino acid sequence: CASSSAGGITAFF. The V and J genes are TRBV6-5 and TRBJ1-1; D is unclear. The germline V gene encodes CDR1 MNHEY and CDR2 SVGAGI. V was trimmed by 4 bases and J by 10 bases, leaving 16 bases between them. The CDR3 spans 13 residues.

The chain joins TRBV6-1 to TRBJ1-2, with 8 bases aligning to TRBD1. This CDR3 region has 12 residues. The trim removed 11 bases at V and 4 bases at J, leaving 6 bases unmatched. Looked up from germline, CDR1 is MNHNS and CDR2 is SASEGT. The chain's CDR3 is CAGLTGAYGYTF. Here the CDR3 DNA reads TGTGCCGGGTTGACAGGGGCCTATGGCTACACCTTC.

This chain uses TRBV7-9 with TRBJ1-1; D ambiguous. The V end lost 3 bases, the J end lost 1 base, and 6 bases lay between the germline ends. There are 13 residues in the CDR3. The germline CDR1 and CDR2 sequences are SEHNR and FQNEAQ (reference sequence). This chain's CDR3 is CASSFTENTEAFF. The CDR3 nucleotides read TGTGCCAGCAGCTTTACAGAGAACACTGAAGCTTTCTTT.

The chain recombines TRBV20-1 with TRBJ2-1, with D tentatively TRBD2 (6 bases). In germline, CDR1 is DFQATT, CDR2 SNEGSKA (reference sequence). The CDR3 extends over 11 amino acids. V was cut by 1 base and J by 13 bases, with 11 bases left in between. The CDR3 is CSARVSRGQFF. In DNA form, the CDR3 reads TGCAGTGCTAGAGTATCGCGGGGTCAGTTCTTC.

V is TRBV19 and J is TRBJ1-4; TRBD1 is a possible D gene (5 bases). V gave up 4 bases and J gave up 8 bases, with 14 bases separating them. There are 14 residues in the CDR3. The germline V gene has CDR1 LNHDA and CDR2 SQIVND (reference sequence). The CDR3: CASSRRGLGEKLFF. In DNA form, the CDR3 reads TGTGCCAGTAGTAGAAGGGGCTTGGGGGAAAAACTGTTTTTT.

The chain couples TRBV6-5 to TRBJ2-7, with D unresolved. The CDR3 has 13 amino acids. The germline V and J ends were trimmed by 6 bases and 2 bases, with 11 bases remaining between them. Germline V lookup: CDR1 MNHEY, CDR2 SVGAGI. Written as DNA, the CDR3 is TGTGCCAGCAGCCGCGCAGGAACCTACGAGCAGTACTTC. This encodes CASSRAGTYEQYF.

The chain's CDR3 is CASSSQGIDYNEQFF. The CDR3 DNA reads as TGCGCCAGCAGCTCCCAGGGTATCGATTACAATGAGCAGTTCTTC. The rearrangement uses TRBV5-1 and TRBJ2-1; D possibly corresponds to TRBD1 (5 bases). Germline CDR1 reads SGHRS; CDR2 reads YFSETQ. Between the trimmed V and J ends, which lost 3 bases and 4 bases, there was a span of 14 bases. The CDR3 has 15 amino acids.

The chain links TRBV4-2 to TRBJ2-1; TRBD2 matches at 7 bases. Trimming at V came to 4 bases and at J to 12 bases, leaving 9 bases not matched to a gene. Per germline, CDR1 LGHNA and CDR2 YNFKEQ. This CDR3 has 13 amino acids. The CDR3 nucleotides read TGTGCCAGCAGCCGGACTAGTTTAGAGGCGCAGTTCTTC. Translating gives CASSRTSLEAQFF.

The gene calls are TRBV19 and TRBJ1-2; 7 bases align to TRBD1. Germline V gives CDR1 LNHDA, CDR2 SQIVND (reference sequence). V shed 8 bases, J shed 8 bases, and the junction held 20 bases outside the gene matches. CDR3 size: 16 residues. CDR3 in DNA: TGTGCCAGTCGTAAGCAGGAGGAACAGGGGCATTTCGGCTACACCTTC. Its translation is CASRKQEEQGHFGYTF.

The rearrangement joins TRBV10-2 to TRBJ2-2; TRBD2 matches 12 bases. The V and J ends lost 5 bases and 6 bases, in that order; junction bases with no gene match: 4. This CDR3 spans 15 amino acids. The germline V gene has CDR1 WSHSY and CDR2 SAAADI. The CDR3 here is CASSSSGGAAGELFF. CDR3 nucleotides: TGCGCCAGCAGTTCTAGCGGGGGGGCCGCCGGGGAGCTGTTTTTT.

This chain connects TRBV7-2 to TRBJ2-1; D is possibly TRBD2 (5 bases). Trimming stripped 1 base from V and 9 bases from J, with 16 bases between. Germline V gene lookup returns CDR1 SGHTA and CDR2 FQGNSA. This CDR3 comprises 15 residues. CDR3 loop: CASSLGLRLEAEQFF. DNA for the CDR3: TGTGCCAGCAGCTTAGGTTTGAGGTTGGAGGCTGAGCAGTTCTTC.

The J gene is TRBJ2-3, the V gene TRBV2; 11 nucleotides agree with TRBD2. CDR1 is SNHLY, CDR2 FYNNEI, per germline. After removal of 7 bases from V and 9 bases from J, the junction contained 9 bases not matched to a gene. The CDR3 runs 14 residues. In DNA, the CDR3 is TGTGCCAGCAAGCTGACTAGCGGGGAAACCACGCAGTATTTT. It codes for CASKLTSGETTQYF.

This chain uses TRBV27 with TRBJ2-1, with 9 bases that match TRBD1. Trimming removed 6 bases from V and 4 bases from J; junction bases left unmatched: 7. Per the germline V gene, CDR1 is MNHEY and CDR2 is SMNVEV (reference sequence). This CDR3 has 15 amino acids. The CDR3 DNA is TGTGCCAGCAGACTACAGGGGGCGGGTTACAATGAGCAGTTCTTC. Its protein is CASRLQGAGYNEQFF.

This sequence joins TRBV9 and TRBJ2-7; tentative D call: TRBD2 (6 bases). Germline V CDR1 and CDR2: SGDLS, YYNGEE. The CDR3 totals 15 residues. Trimming took off 4 bases at V and 1 base at J, with 15 bases between the two ends. In DNA form, the CDR3 reads TGTGCCAGCAGCCTTAACCGGGGGTATTCCTACGAGCAGTACTTC. Protein: CASSLNRGYSYEQYF. Using reference TRBV9 and TRBJ2-7 for the parts outside the CDR3, the full variable domain is DSGVTQTPKHLITATGQRVTLRCSPRSGDLSVYWYQQSLDQGLQFLIQYYNGEERAKGNILERFSAQQFPDLHSELNLSSLELGDSALYFCASSLNRGYSYEQYFGPGTRLTVT.

The chain combines TRBV7-8 with TRBJ1-2; D not resolved. Germline CDR1 is SGHVS and CDR2 is FQNEAQ. V was pared by 5 bases and J by 3 bases, with 16 bases between. The CDR3 has 15 residues. CDR3 in amino acids: CASSREGGRDYGYTF. The CDR3 DNA sequence: TGTGCCAGCAGCCGGGAGGGAGGGAGGGACTATGGCTACACCTTC. Filled out from reference TRBV7-8 and TRBJ1-2, the complete variable domain reads GAGVSQSPRYKVAKRGQDVALRCDPISGHVSLFWYQQALGQGPEFLTYFQNEAQLDKSGLPSDRFFAERPEGSVSTLKIQRTQQEDSAVYLCASSREGGRDYGYTFGSGTRLTVV.

The chain recombines TRBV18 with TRBJ1-2; the D gene is possibly TRBD1 (6 bases). Trimming cost V 0 bases and J 5 bases, with 7 bases left between them. The germline CDR1 and CDR2 sequences are KGHSH and LQKENI. CDR3 size: 13 residues. CDR3 sequence: CASSPPTGYGYTF. The CDR3 DNA is TGTGCCAGCTCACCACCTACAGGGTATGGCTACACCTTC.

The rearrangement uses TRBV9 and TRBJ2-5; TRBD2 agrees at 7 bases. The length of the CDR3 is 14 residues. The ends lost 2 bases at V and 0 bases at J; junction bases unmatched: 1. The germline CDR1 and CDR2 sequences are SGDLS and YYNGEE. The CDR3 DNA follows: TGTGCCAGCAGCGTTAGCGGGTACCAAGAGACCCAGTACTTC. This translates into CASSVSGYQETQYF.

This chain joins TRBV9 and TRBJ2-7, with 8 bases matching TRBD1. The germline gives CDR1 SGDLS, CDR2 YYNGEE. With 0 bases clipped from V and 1 base from J, the junction kept 9 bases outside the gene matches. The length of the CDR3 is 17 residues. The CDR3 DNA reads TGTGCCAGCAGCGTAGCAGGGGACAGGATCCATTCCTACGAGCAGTACTTC. Its protein is CASSVAGDRIHSYEQYF. The full variable domain, in which reference TRBV9 and TRBJ2-7 provide the parts outside the CDR3, is DSGVTQTPKHLITATGQRVTLRCSPRSGDLSVYWYQQSLDQGLQFLIQYYNGEERAKGNILERFSAQQFPDLHSELNLSSLELGDSALYFCASSVAGDRIHSYEQYFGPGTRLTVT.

This clone was counted only a few times. The chain uses TRBV27 and TRBJ1-3; no clear D. This CDR3 is built from 13 residues. Trimming cost V 6 bases and J 3 bases, with 9 bases left between them. The germline CDR1 and CDR2 sequences are MNHEY and SMNVEV (reference sequence). The CDR3 coding sequence is TGTGCCAGCAGCCCGGGGTATGGAAACACCATATATTTT. Residues: CASSPGYGNTIYF.